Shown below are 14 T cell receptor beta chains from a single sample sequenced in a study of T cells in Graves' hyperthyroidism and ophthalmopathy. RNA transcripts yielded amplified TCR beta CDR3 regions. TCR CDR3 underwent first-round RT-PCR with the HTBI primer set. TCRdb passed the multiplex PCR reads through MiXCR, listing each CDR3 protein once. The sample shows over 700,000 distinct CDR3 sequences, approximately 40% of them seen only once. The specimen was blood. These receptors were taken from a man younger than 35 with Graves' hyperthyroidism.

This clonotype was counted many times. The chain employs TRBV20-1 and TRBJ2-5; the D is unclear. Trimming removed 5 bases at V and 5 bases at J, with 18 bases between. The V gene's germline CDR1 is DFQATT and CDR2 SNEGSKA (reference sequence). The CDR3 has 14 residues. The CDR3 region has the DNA TGCAGTGCTCGCAGTACAGTATCGATCGAGACCCAGTACTTC. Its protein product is CSARSTVSIETQYF.

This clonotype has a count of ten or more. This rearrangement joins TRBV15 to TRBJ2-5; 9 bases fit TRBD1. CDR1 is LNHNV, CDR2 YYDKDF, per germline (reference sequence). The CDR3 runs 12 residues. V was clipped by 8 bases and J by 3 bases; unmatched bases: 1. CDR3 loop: CATGTGKETQYF. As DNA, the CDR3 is TGTGCCACCGGGACAGGGAAAGAGACCCAGTACTTC.

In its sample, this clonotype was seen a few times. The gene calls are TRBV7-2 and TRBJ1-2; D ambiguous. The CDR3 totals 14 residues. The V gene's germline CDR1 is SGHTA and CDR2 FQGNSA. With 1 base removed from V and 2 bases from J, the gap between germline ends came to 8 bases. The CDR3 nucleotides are TGTGCCAGCAGCTTAGAGTACAGCAACTATGGCTACACCTTC. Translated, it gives CASSLEYSNYGYTF.

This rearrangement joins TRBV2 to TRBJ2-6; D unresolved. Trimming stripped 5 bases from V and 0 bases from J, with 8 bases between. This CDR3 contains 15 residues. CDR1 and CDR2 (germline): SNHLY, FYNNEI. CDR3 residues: CASSRANSGANVLTF. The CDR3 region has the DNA TGTGCCAGCAGTAGGGCAAACTCTGGGGCCAACGTCCTGACTTTC. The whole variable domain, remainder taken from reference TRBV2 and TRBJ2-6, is EPEVTQTPSHQVTQMGQEVILRCVPISNHLYFYWYRQILGQKVEFLVSFYNNEISEKSEIFDDQFSVERPDGSNFTLKIRSTKLEDSAMYFCASSRANSGANVLTFGAGSRLTVL.

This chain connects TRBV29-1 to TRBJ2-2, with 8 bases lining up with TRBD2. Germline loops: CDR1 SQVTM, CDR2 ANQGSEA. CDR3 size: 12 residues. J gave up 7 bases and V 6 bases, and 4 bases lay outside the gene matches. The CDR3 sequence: CSVGGAIGELFF. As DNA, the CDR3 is TGCAGCGTCGGGGGGGCGATCGGGGAGCTGTTTTTT.

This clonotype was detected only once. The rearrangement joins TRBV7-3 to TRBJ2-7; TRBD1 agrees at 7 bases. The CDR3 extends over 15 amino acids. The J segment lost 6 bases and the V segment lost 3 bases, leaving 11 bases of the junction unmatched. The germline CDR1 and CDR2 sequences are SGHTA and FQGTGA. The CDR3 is CASSFSGDRPAEQYF. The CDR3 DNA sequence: TGTGCCAGCAGCTTTTCAGGGGACAGACCGGCCGAGCAGTACTTC.

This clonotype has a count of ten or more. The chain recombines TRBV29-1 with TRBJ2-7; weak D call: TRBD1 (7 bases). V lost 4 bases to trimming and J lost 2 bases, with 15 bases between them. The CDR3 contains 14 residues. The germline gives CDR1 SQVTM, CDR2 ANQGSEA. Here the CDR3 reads CSVAAGGGPYEQYF. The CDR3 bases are TGCAGCGTTGCCGCAGGGGGAGGACCCTACGAGCAGTACTTC.

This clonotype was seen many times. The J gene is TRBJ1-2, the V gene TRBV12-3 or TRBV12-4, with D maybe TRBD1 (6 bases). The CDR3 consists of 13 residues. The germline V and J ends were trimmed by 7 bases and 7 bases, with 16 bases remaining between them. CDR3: CASTSDRTSGYTF. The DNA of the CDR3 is TGTGCCAGCACCTCGGACAGAACCTCTGGCTACACCTTC.

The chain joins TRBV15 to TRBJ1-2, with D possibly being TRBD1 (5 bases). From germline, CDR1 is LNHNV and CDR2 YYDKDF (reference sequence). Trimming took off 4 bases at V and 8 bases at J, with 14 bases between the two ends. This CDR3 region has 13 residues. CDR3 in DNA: TGTGCCACCAGCACAATCCAGGGAGACGGCTACACCTTC. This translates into CATSTIQGDGYTF.

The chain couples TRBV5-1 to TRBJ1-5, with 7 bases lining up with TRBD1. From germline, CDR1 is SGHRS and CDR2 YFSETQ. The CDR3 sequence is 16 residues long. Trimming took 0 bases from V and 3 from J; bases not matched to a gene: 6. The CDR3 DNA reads TGCGCCAGCAGCTTGGCCAGAGGGGGCCTCAATCAGCCCCAGCATTTT. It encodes CASSLARGGLNQPQHF.

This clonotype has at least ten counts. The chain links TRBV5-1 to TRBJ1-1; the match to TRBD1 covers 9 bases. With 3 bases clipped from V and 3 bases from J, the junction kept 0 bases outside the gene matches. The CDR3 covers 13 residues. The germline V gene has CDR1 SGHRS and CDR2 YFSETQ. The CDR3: CASSWTGDTEAFF. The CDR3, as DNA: TGCGCCAGCAGCTGGACAGGGGACACTGAAGCTTTCTTT.

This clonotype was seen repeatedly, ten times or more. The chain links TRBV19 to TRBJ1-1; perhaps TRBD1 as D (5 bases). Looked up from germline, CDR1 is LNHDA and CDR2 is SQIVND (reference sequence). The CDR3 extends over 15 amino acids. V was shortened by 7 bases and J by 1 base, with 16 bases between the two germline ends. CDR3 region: CASIAFATANTEAFF. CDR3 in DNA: TGTGCCAGTATCGCCTTCGCGACAGCGAACACTGAAGCTTTCTTT.

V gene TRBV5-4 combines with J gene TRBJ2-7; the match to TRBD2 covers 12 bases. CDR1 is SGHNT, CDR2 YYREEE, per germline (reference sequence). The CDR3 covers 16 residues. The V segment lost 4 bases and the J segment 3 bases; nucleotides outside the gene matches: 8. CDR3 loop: CASSQKTSGSYYEQYF. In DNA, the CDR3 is TGTGCCAGCAGCCAAAAGACTAGCGGGAGTTACTACGAGCAGTACTTC.

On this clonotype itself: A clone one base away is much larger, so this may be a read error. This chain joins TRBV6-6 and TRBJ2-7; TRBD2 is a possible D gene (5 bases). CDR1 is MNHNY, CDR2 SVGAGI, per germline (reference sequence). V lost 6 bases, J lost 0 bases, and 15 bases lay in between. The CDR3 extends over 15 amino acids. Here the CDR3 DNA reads TGTGCCAGCAGACCTACAGATACTAGCTCCTACGAGCAGTACTTC. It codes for CASRPTDTSSYEQYF.